This T cell receptor beta chain was profiled in a study of blood T cell repertoires in COVID-19. Study as a whole: The study drew acute and convalescent COVID-19 samples from the United States, Italy and Spain.

The table came from immunoSEQ multiplex PCR; TCRdb's copy has only in-frame clones and leaves some out. This sample has 150,000 to 200,000 clones; about 86% occur once, and the top ten carry roughly 7.3%. The source material was peripheral blood. The TCR originated in a woman of 80 years or more in a cohort sampled during active or convalescent COVID-19.

The CDR3 coding sequence is TGCAGCGTTGAAGATGAACAGGGGCGGCAGTCTGGGGCCAACGTCCTGACTTTC. This sequence encodes CSVEDEQGRQSGANVLTF. V is TRBV29-1 and J is TRBJ2-6; 7 bases match TRBD1. The CDR3 length is 18 residues. From germline, CDR1 is SQVTM and CDR2 ANQGSEA. Trimming took 0 bases from V and 1 from J; bases not matched to a gene: 9.